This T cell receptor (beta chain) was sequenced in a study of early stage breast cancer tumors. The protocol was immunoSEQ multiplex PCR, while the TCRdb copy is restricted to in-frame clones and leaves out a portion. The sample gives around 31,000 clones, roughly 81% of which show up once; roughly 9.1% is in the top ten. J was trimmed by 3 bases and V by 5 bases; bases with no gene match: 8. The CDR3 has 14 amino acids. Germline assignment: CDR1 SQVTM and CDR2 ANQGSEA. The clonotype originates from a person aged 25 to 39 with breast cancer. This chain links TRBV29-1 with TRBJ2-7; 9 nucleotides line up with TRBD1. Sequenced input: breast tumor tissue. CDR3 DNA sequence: TGCAGCGTTTCCACGACAGGGGGGATCTACGAGCAGTACTTC. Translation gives CSVSTTGGIYEQYF.